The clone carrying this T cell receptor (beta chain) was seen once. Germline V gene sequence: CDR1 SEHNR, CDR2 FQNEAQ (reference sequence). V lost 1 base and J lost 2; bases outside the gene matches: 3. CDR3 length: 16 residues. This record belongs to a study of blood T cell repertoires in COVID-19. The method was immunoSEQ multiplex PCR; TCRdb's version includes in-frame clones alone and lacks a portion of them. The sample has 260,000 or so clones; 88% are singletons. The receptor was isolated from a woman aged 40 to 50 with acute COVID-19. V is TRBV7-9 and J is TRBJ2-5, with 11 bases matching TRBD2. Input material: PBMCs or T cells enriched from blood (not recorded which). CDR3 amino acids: CASSLGLAGSQETQYF. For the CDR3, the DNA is TGTGCCAGCAGCTTAGGACTAGCGGGATCACAAGAGACCCAGTACTTC.